The next 23 T cell receptor beta chains were all read from a single sample in a study of T cells in Graves' hyperthyroidism and ophthalmopathy. Amplified regions were TCR beta CDR3 sequences from RNA transcripts. First-round RT-PCR targeting the TCR CDR3 was performed with the HTBI primer set. TCRdb analysed the multiplex PCR reads with MiXCR anew, one entry per CDR3 protein. The sample gives over 700,000 distinct CDR3 sequences, roughly 20% of which show up once; 16% is in the top ten. The sample consisted of blood. The receptors derive from a woman aged 45-65 years with Graves' hyperthyroidism that later progressed to Graves' ophthalmopathy.

This clonotype was seen many times. This sequence joins TRBV7-9 and TRBJ2-3, with 10 bases that match TRBD2. Germline-derived CDR1 and CDR2 are SEHNR and FQNEAQ (reference sequence). The CDR3 length is 18 residues. Trimming removed 5 bases from V and 4 bases from J; junction bases left unmatched: 15. The CDR3 loop reads CASSNPIAGGLLPDTQYF. In nucleotides, the CDR3 is TGTGCCAGCAGCAACCCGATAGCGGGGGGCCTCCTCCCAGATACGCAGTATTTT.

The sample holds a few counts of this clonotype. Written as DNA, the CDR3 is TGTGCCAGCAGCGGGGGGGAGGGGTTCTACAATGAGCAGTTCTTC. Protein product: CASSGGEGFYNEQFF. The chain employs TRBV5-5 and TRBJ2-1; 7 bases fit TRBD2. V dropped 4 bases and J dropped 3; count of bases not matched to a gene: 7. Germline CDR1 and CDR2: SGHKS and YYEKEE (reference sequence). The CDR3 loop spans 15 amino acids.

This clonotype has just a few counts. The V and J genes are TRBV4-1 and TRBJ2-7; D not certain. V was trimmed by 4 bases and J by 5 bases, leaving 9 bases between them. In germline, CDR1 is MGHRA, CDR2 YSYEKL. This CDR3 spans 12 amino acids. This CDR3 reads CASSPVGNEQYF. The CDR3 nucleotides are TGCGCCAGCAGCCCCGTGGGGAACGAGCAGTACTTC.

This clonotype was seen a few times. This chain links TRBV7-9 with TRBJ2-5, with 8 nucleotides matching TRBD1. After removal of 5 bases from V and 2 bases from J, the junction contained 4 bases not matched to a gene. Germline V gives CDR1 SEHNR, CDR2 FQNEAQ (reference sequence). The CDR3 loop spans 14 amino acids. CDR3 coding DNA: TGTGCCAGCAGCGGAGGGGACAGGCAAGAGACCCAGTACTTC. Protein: CASSGGDRQETQYF.

The CDR3 DNA follows: TGTGCCAGCAGTGAGCAAGCGGGGGTGGCAGATACGCAGTATTTT. Translating it yields CASSEQAGVADTQYF. The chain uses TRBV6-1 and TRBJ2-3, with 8 bases fitting TRBD2. J was trimmed by 4 bases and V by 3 bases; bases with no gene match: 6. Germline V gives CDR1 MNHNS, CDR2 SASEGT. The CDR3 has 15 amino acids.

Many counts were recorded for this clonotype. The chain is built from TRBV2 and TRBJ2-5; no clear D gene. The V end lost 6 bases, the J end lost 4 bases, and 12 bases lay between the germline ends. CDR3 size: 13 residues. Germline loops: CDR1 SNHLY, CDR2 FYNNEI. CDR3 protein: CASRNTMGETQYF. The CDR3 region has the DNA TGTGCCAGCAGGAATACAATGGGAGAGACCCAGTACTTC. The full variable domain, in which reference TRBV2 and TRBJ2-5 provide the parts outside the CDR3, is EPEVTQTPSHQVTQMGQEVILRCVPISNHLYFYWYRQILGQKVEFLVSFYNNEISEKSEIFDDQFSVERPDGSNFTLKIRSTKLEDSAMYFCASRNTMGETQYFGPGTRLLVL.

This clonotype was counted many times. The chain links TRBV6-4 to TRBJ1-2; 7 bases line up with TRBD1. The CDR3 has 15 amino acids. The germline CDR1 and CDR2 sequences are MRHNA and SNTAGT. Trimming at V came to 5 bases and at J to 2 bases, leaving 8 bases not matched to a gene. The CDR3 nucleotides read TGTGCCAGCAGTCCGGGTGGAGGGGGCAACTATGGCTACACCTTC. Translation gives CASSPGGGGNYGYTF.

This chain's CDR3 is CASSYPGVGELFF. The CDR3 DNA reads TGTGCCAGCAGTTACCCAGGCGTCGGGGAGCTGTTTTTT. This chain links TRBV6-2 or TRBV6-3 with TRBJ2-2; no firm D call. From germline, CDR1 is MNHEY and CDR2 SVGEGT. V dropped 2 bases and J dropped 7 bases, with 8 bases sitting between them. The CDR3 length is 13 residues.

This clonotype occurred a few times. V is TRBV3-1 and J is TRBJ1-2; the D gene is possibly TRBD1 (5 bases). CDR3 length equals 14 residues. CDR1 is LGHDT and CDR2 is YNNKEL in the germline V gene (reference sequence). V lost 3 bases and J 8 bases, leaving 16 bases between the germline ends. Written as DNA, the CDR3 is TGTGCCAGCAGCCACCCAGGCGGGGCAGGAGGCTACACCTTC. This codes for CASSHPGGAGGYTF.

This rearrangement joins TRBV6-1 to TRBJ2-5; 9 bases agree with TRBD1. V lost 5 bases, J lost 1 base, and 11 bases stayed unmatched. The CDR3 runs 17 residues. Germline CDR1 MNHNS, CDR2 SASEGT. The CDR3 DNA follows: TGTGCCAGCAGTTACGCGTCGGGACAGGGCGGCCAAGAGACCCAGTACTTC. Residues: CASSYASGQGGQETQYF.

The chain combines TRBV6-1 with TRBJ1-4; 10 bases agree with TRBD1. This CDR3 region has 15 residues. V was pared by 4 bases and J by 6 bases, with 5 bases of the junction left unmatched. Germline V gene data show CDR1 as MNHNS and CDR2 as SASEGT. Written as DNA, the CDR3 is TGTGCCAGCAGTGTTGACAGGGGGCGCGATGAAAAACTGTTTTTT. Its translation is CASSVDRGRDEKLFF.

The chain has TRBV19 and TRBJ1-1, with D perhaps matching TRBD1 (5 bases). This CDR3 region has 14 residues. Germline-derived CDR1 and CDR2 are LNHDA and SQIVND (reference sequence). Between the trimmed V and J ends, which lost 7 bases and 7 bases, there was a span of 19 bases. CDR3 in amino acids: CASIYSRAYGEAFF. The CDR3 region has the DNA TGTGCCAGTATATATTCCAGGGCATACGGTGAAGCTTTCTTT. The complete variable domain, with remaining parts taken from reference TRBV19 and TRBJ1-1, reads DGGITQSPKYLFRKEGQNVTLSCEQNLNHDAMYWYRQDPGQGLRLIYYSQIVNDFQKGDIAEGYSVSREKKESFPLTVTSAQKNPTAFYLCASIYSRAYGEAFFGQGTRLTVV.

The sample holds a few counts of this clonotype. The chain is built from TRBV6-5 and TRBJ2-1, with D maybe TRBD1 (5 bases). The CDR3 runs 14 residues. Germline lookup yields CDR1 MNHEY and CDR2 SVGAGI. Trimming took off 7 bases at V and 8 bases at J, with 18 bases between the two ends. CDR3 amino acids: CASMFGRTGDEQFF. CDR3 DNA sequence: TGTGCCAGCATGTTCGGGCGAACAGGCGATGAGCAGTTCTTC.

This clonotype has only a few counts. Here the CDR3 reads CAIAPGREINQPQHF. CDR3 coding DNA: TGTGCCATCGCCCCTGGGCGAGAGATCAATCAGCCCCAGCATTTT. The chain is built from TRBV10-3 and TRBJ1-5; no clear D. The V and J ends lost 8 bases and 3 bases respectively, with 17 bases between them. The CDR3 is 15 residues long. CDR1 is ENHRY, CDR2 SYGVKD, per germline.

This clonotype showed up just a few times. The chain combines TRBV20-1 with TRBJ1-5; possible D gene TRBD1, 6 bases. CDR3 length equals 15 residues. Per the germline V gene, CDR1 is DFQATT and CDR2 is SNEGSKA (reference sequence). V shed 6 bases and J shed 0 bases, with 15 bases lying between them. Here the CDR3 DNA reads TGCAGTGCCTCACGGGAGGGGGGTAGCAATCAGCCCCAGCATTTT. It is translated as CSASREGGSNQPQHF.

This clonotype was counted at least ten times. The chain combines TRBV3-1 with TRBJ1-1; D remains unclear. V lost 2 bases and J lost 0, with 10 bases in between. The CDR3 is 15 residues long. Germline V gives CDR1 LGHDT, CDR2 YNNKEL (reference sequence). CDR3 bases: TGTGCCAGCAGCCAACTCCCGGGGATGAACACTGAAGCTTTCTTT. Protein product: CASSQLPGMNTEAFF.

This clonotype was detected only a few times. This chain joins TRBV5-1 and TRBJ1-2; the D gene is possibly TRBD1 (5 bases). Per germline, CDR1 SGHRS and CDR2 YFSETQ. V shed 2 bases and J shed 7 bases, with 24 bases lying between them. This CDR3 has 17 residues. The CDR3: CASSFPEGEPKPFGYTF. The CDR3 DNA follows: TGCGCCAGCAGCTTCCCGGAAGGGGAACCAAAACCCTTTGGCTACACCTTC.

This clonotype has only a few counts. This chain connects TRBV3-1 to TRBJ2-2, with 9 bases that match TRBD2. CDR1 is LGHDT and CDR2 is YNNKEL in the germline V gene (reference sequence). This CDR3 spans 16 amino acids. The junction had 4 bases not matched to a gene; V was cut back by 4 bases and J by 1 base. The CDR3 nucleotides are TGTGCCAGCAGCCGAGATAGCGGGGGGAACACCGGGGAGCTGTTTTTT. It translates to CASSRDSGGNTGELFF.

This clonotype was counted many times. V is TRBV7-9 and J is TRBJ2-3; possibly TRBD1 or TRBD2 for D (5 bases each). Germline V gene sequence: CDR1 SEHNR, CDR2 FQNEAQ (reference sequence). V dropped 8 bases and J dropped 4 bases, with 16 bases sitting between them. This CDR3 has 14 amino acids. The CDR3 loop is CASAPVEGSDTQYF. The CDR3 region has the DNA TGTGCCAGCGCCCCGGTTGAGGGGTCAGATACGCAGTATTTT.

The chain recombines TRBV29-1 with TRBJ2-3; TRBD2 matches 12 bases. V dropped 2 bases and J dropped 4; count of bases not matched to a gene: 7. The CDR3 has 16 amino acids. Germline loops: CDR1 SQVTM, CDR2 ANQGSEA. The CDR3 reads CSVERLAGGPADTQYF. CDR3 in DNA: TGCAGCGTTGAAAGGCTAGCGGGGGGGCCCGCAGATACGCAGTATTTT.

This clonotype appeared many times. The rearrangement links TRBV7-8 to TRBJ2-3; weak D call: TRBD2 (5 bases). Trimming took 1 base from V and 6 from J, leaving 11 bases between them. Germline-derived CDR1 and CDR2 are SGHVS and FQNEAQ. The CDR3 sequence is 14 residues long. In DNA, the CDR3 is TGTGCCAGCAGCTTAGGAGCGGCAGGCGATACGCAGTATTTT. This codes for CASSLGAAGDTQYF.

The rearrangement uses TRBV27 and TRBJ2-3; D call uncertain. Trimming took 8 bases from V and 1 from J, leaving 10 bases between them. CDR3 size: 13 residues. Germline values: CDR1 MNHEY, CDR2 SMNVEV (reference sequence). The CDR3 loop is CASQSVGTDTQYF. The DNA of the CDR3 is TGTGCCAGCCAGTCCGTGGGCACAGATACGCAGTATTTT.

The sample holds a few counts of this clonotype. This chain connects TRBV20-1 to TRBJ1-2; D is uncertain. Germline values: CDR1 DFQATT, CDR2 SNEGSKA (reference sequence). CDR3 length equals 11 residues. V was trimmed by 0 bases and J by 10 bases, leaving 9 bases between them. Here the CDR3 DNA reads TGCAGTGCTAGAGATCGGAGGGACTACACCTTC. Translating it yields CSARDRRDYTF.